These 25 T cell receptor beta chains originate from one sample sequenced in a study of T cells after yellow fever vaccination. TCRdb reprocessed the 5' RACE reads via MiXCR and lists one record per CDR3 protein. The sample lists approximately 580,000 distinct CDR3 sequences; about 17% were seen once. The specimen was PBMCs, collected less than 6 days after the first yellow fever vaccination. These receptors came from a man between 18 and 35 years old who received the YFV17D yellow fever vaccine.

CDR3 nucleotide sequence: TGTGCCAGCAGCAGCGGGAGAGCCAAAAACATTCAGTACTTC. This translates into CASSSGRAKNIQYF. The J gene is TRBJ2-4, the V gene TRBV5-6; 8 positions match TRBD2. The trim removed 4 bases at V and 0 bases at J, leaving 0 bases unmatched. This CDR3 region has 14 residues. CDR1 and CDR2 (germline): SGHDT, YYEEEE.

This chain joins TRBV11-2 and TRBJ2-2; 8 positions match TRBD1. Germline CDR1 reads SGHAT; CDR2 reads FQNNGV. V shed 1 base and J 7 bases; nucleotides not matched to a gene: 5. The CDR3 is made up of 15 amino acids. The CDR3 DNA reads as TGTGCCAGCAGCTTAGTTGCAGGGGGCGGCGGGGAGCTGTTTTTT. Protein: CASSLVAGGGGELFF.

V and J are TRBV11-2 and TRBJ1-1; 7 bases agree with TRBD1. CDR3 length: 19 residues. Germline V gene data show CDR1 as SGHAT and CDR2 as FQNNGV. V trimming: 4 bases; J trimming: 5 bases; junction bases outside the gene matches: 22. CDR3 DNA: TGTGCCAGCAGCTCCTCAGGGGGGGCCCTTCGCTCGGAAAGAACTGAAGCTTTCTTT. Translation: CASSSSGGALRSERTEAFF.

The sample holds a few counts of this clonotype. V is TRBV27 and J is TRBJ1-6, with TRBD1 identical over 10 bases. Germline CDR1 MNHEY, CDR2 SMNVEV (reference sequence). The CDR3 is 16 amino acids. The V segment lost 3 bases and the J segment 9 bases; nucleotides outside the gene matches: 8. This CDR3 is CASSLGRDRGFSPLHF. The CDR3 DNA reads as TGTGCCAGCAGTTTGGGCCGGGACAGGGGTTTTTCACCCCTCCACTTT.

The J gene is TRBJ1-5, the V gene TRBV9; D remains unclear. V was clipped by 1 base and J by 0 bases, with 8 bases between them. This CDR3 spans 15 amino acids. From germline, CDR1 is SGDLS and CDR2 YYNGEE. CDR3 bases: TGTGCCAGCAGCGTAAGCGGGTATAGCAATCAGCCCCAGCATTTT. Protein: CASSVSGYSNQPQHF.

This clonotype was seen ten or more times. The chain carries TRBV20-1 and TRBJ1-2; TRBD1 matches 8 bases. CDR3 length equals 14 residues. Germline lookup yields CDR1 DFQATT and CDR2 SNEGSKA (reference sequence). Unmatched junction bases numbered 9, after V lost 5 bases and J lost 4 bases. CDR3: CSAGDRGVGYGYTF. DNA for the CDR3: TGCAGTGCTGGCGACAGGGGTGTCGGCTATGGCTACACCTTC.

In its sample, this clonotype was seen a few times. The chain has TRBV19 and TRBJ1-5, with 8 bases identical to TRBD1. V shed 4 bases and J 5 bases; nucleotides not matched to a gene: 7. CDR3 size: 15 residues. CDR1 is LNHDA and CDR2 is SQIVND in the germline V gene (reference sequence). The CDR3 DNA sequence: TGTGCCAGTAGTACATCTGGACAGGGATATCAGCCCCAGCATTTT. Protein sequence: CASSTSGQGYQPQHF.

V and J are TRBV6-2 or TRBV6-3 and TRBJ2-7, with 11 bases aligning to TRBD2. Germline V gene lookup returns CDR1 MNHEY and CDR2 SVGEGT. After removal of 0 bases from V and 0 bases from J, the junction contained 1 base not matched to a gene. This CDR3 is 16 amino acids long. This chain's CDR3 is CASSYSTSGASYEQYV. The CDR3 DNA sequence: TGTGCCAGCAGTTACTCGACTAGCGGGGCCTCCTACGAGCAGTACGTC.

The chain has TRBV20-1 and TRBJ2-3, with D perhaps matching TRBD1 (5 bases). The V end lost 3 bases, the J end lost 2 bases, and 15 bases lay between the germline ends. CDR1 is DFQATT, CDR2 SNEGSKA, per germline (reference sequence). The CDR3 runs 15 residues. For the CDR3, the DNA is TGCAGTGCTAGTGTACCGCGACAGTTCACAGATACGCAGTATTTT. Translation: CSASVPRQFTDTQYF.

This clonotype was counted between two and nine times. The V call is TRBV10-3, the J call TRBJ2-7; TRBD2 is a possible D gene (6 bases). Germline V CDR1 and CDR2: ENHRY, SYGVKD. The CDR3 is 13 amino acids. V was shortened by 10 bases and J by 3 bases, with 16 bases between the two germline ends. CDR3 sequence reads: CATQSGGFYEQYV. CDR3 DNA sequence: TGTGCCACCCAGAGTGGAGGGTTCTACGAGCAGTACGTC.

The V call is TRBV7-3, the J call TRBJ2-1; TRBD2 agrees at 7 bases. The CDR3 is 18 amino acids. V lost 0 bases and J lost 2; bases outside the gene matches: 10. Germline V lookup: CDR1 SGHTA, CDR2 FQGTGA. The CDR3 is CASSLTSGGLPTYNEQFF. DNA for the CDR3: TGTGCCAGCAGCTTAACCTCGGGGGGACTCCCCACCTACAATGAGCAGTTCTTC.

This clonotype was detected a few times. The chain combines TRBV7-8 with TRBJ2-5; D unresolved. The CDR3 totals 13 residues. The V gene lost 2 bases and the J gene lost 7 bases, with 11 bases spanning the gap. Germline V gives CDR1 SGHVS, CDR2 FQNEAQ. The CDR3 here is CASSLLSQRTQYF. The CDR3 coding sequence is TGTGCCAGCAGCTTACTCTCTCAAAGGACCCAGTACTTC.

This clonotype was seen only a few times. The genes are TRBV11-2 and TRBJ1-2, with D possibly TRBD1 on 5 matching bases. The CDR3 runs 15 residues. Trimming removed 8 bases at V and 4 bases at J, with 20 bases between. Germline values: CDR1 SGHAT, CDR2 FQNNGV. The CDR3: CASSDIRQRAYGYTF. As DNA, the CDR3 is TGTGCCAGCTCGGACATTCGTCAGAGGGCCTATGGCTACACCTTC.

There are a few counts of this clonotype. This rearrangement joins TRBV12-3 or TRBV12-4 to TRBJ2-1; TRBD1 is a possible D gene (6 bases). This CDR3 has 14 amino acids. Trimming took 6 bases from V and 9 from J, leaving 18 bases between them. For the CDR3, the DNA is TGTGCCAGCAGCCGACCAGGAAGGGGGATTGAGCAGTTCTTC. Translated, it gives CASSRPGRGIEQFF.

The chain employs TRBV5-6 and TRBJ1-6, with a weak D call TRBD1 (6 bases). Germline V gives CDR1 SGHDT, CDR2 YYEEEE. This CDR3 has 14 amino acids. V lost 5 bases and J 6 bases, leaving 12 bases between the germline ends. CDR3 residues: CASRRRGGNSPLHF. In DNA, the CDR3 is TGTGCCAGCAGAAGAAGAGGGGGTAATTCACCCCTCCACTTT.

This clonotype was seen a few times. The V gene is TRBV6-2 or TRBV6-3, the J gene TRBJ2-3; a possible D gene is TRBD1 (5 bases). Germline CDR1 reads MNHEY; CDR2 reads SVGEGT. The length of the CDR3 is 14 residues. V lost 4 bases to trimming and J lost 5 bases, with 13 bases between them. In DNA, the CDR3 is TGTGCCAGCAGTTGGTCCCCGCAGGGAGATACGCAGTATTTT. This codes for CASSWSPQGDTQYF.

This clonotype was picked up a small number of times. The rearrangement joins TRBV4-3 to TRBJ2-1, with TRBD2 matching 16 bases. Per the germline V gene, CDR1 is LGHNA and CDR2 is YSLEER. CDR3 length: 16 residues. Germline trimming cut 4 bases from V and 5 bases from J; bases unmatched to any gene: 2. CDR3 in DNA: TGCGCCAGCAGCCGGGGACTAGCGGGGGGGAACAATGAGCAGTTCTTC. Amino acids: CASSRGLAGGNNEQFF.

This clonotype was observed a few times. This chain links TRBV7-2 with TRBJ2-3, with TRBD1 matching 7 bases. The germline V gene encodes CDR1 SGHTA and CDR2 FQGNSA. With 1 base clipped from V and 4 bases from J, the junction kept 5 bases outside the gene matches. The CDR3 consists of 15 residues. The CDR3 sequence: CASSLVHRGPDTQYF. The CDR3 DNA is TGTGCCAGCAGCTTAGTTCACAGGGGTCCAGATACGCAGTATTTT.

The V and J genes are TRBV19 and TRBJ2-1; D remains unclear. The V end lost 3 bases, the J end lost 9 bases, and 12 bases lay between the germline ends. Germline CDR1 is LNHDA and CDR2 is SQIVND (reference sequence). The CDR3 loop spans 13 amino acids. CDR3 region: CASSIFRLGEQFF. The CDR3 bases are TGTGCCAGTAGTATTTTTCGGTTGGGTGAGCAGTTCTTC.

This clonotype was recorded a few times. The CDR3 sequence: CASSTGGNEQFF. In DNA form, the CDR3 reads TGTGCCAGCAGCACGGGGGGGAATGAGCAGTTCTTC. V gene TRBV12-3 or TRBV12-4 combines with J gene TRBJ2-1; 8 bases are shared with TRBD2. V lost 6 bases, J lost 7 bases, and 2 bases stayed unmatched. This CDR3 contains 12 residues.

V gene TRBV7-9 combines with J gene TRBJ2-7, with D perhaps given as TRBD1 or TRBD2 (7 bases each). V lost 5 bases, J lost 4 bases, and 15 bases lay in between. Germline V CDR1 and CDR2: SEHNR, FQNEAQ (reference sequence). This CDR3 region has 14 residues. CDR3 nucleotide sequence: TGTGCCAGCAGCCCGACAGGGCGGGGGTACGAGCAGTACGTC. As protein: CASSPTGRGYEQYV.

This chain connects TRBV27 to TRBJ2-3, with no clear D. The germline V gene encodes CDR1 MNHEY and CDR2 SMNVEV (reference sequence). Deletions cut 11 bases from V and 1 base from J, with 16 bases between. The CDR3 contains 14 residues. CDR3 DNA sequence: TGTGCCCCGTTAGGGCGGAGTGGCACAGATACGCAGTATTTT. Its translation is CAPLGRSGTDTQYF.

This clonotype was counted a few times. V usage is TRBV4-3 and J usage is TRBJ2-5, with a tentative D call TRBD2 (6 bases). Germline-derived CDR1 and CDR2 are LGHNA and YSLEER. The CDR3 has 15 residues. Between the trimmed V and J ends, which lost 0 bases and 1 base, there was a span of 9 bases. The DNA of the CDR3 is TGCGCCAGCAGCCAAGAACGGGGGACCCAAGAGACCCAGTACTTC. This gives the protein CASSQERGTQETQYF.

This clonotype was observed many times. V gene TRBV5-5 combines with J gene TRBJ2-3; tentatively, D is TRBD2 (5 bases). The CDR3 totals 12 residues. Trimming shortened V by 5 bases and J by 4 bases, and 8 bases separated the two germline ends. In germline, CDR1 is SGHKS, CDR2 YYEKEE (reference sequence). The CDR3 coding sequence is TGTGCCAGCAGTGACGGGGCAGATACGCAGTATTTT. Its translation is CASSDGADTQYF.

This clonotype came up a few times. V and J are TRBV28 and TRBJ2-3; a possible D gene is TRBD2 (5 bases). V was cut by 6 bases and J by 2 bases, with 12 bases left in between. The CDR3 contains 14 residues. Looked up from germline, CDR1 is MDHEN and CDR2 is SYDVKM. The CDR3 DNA reads as TGTGCCAGCAGGACCGAGGGCTACACAGATACGCAGTATTTT. The encoded protein is CASRTEGYTDTQYF.